What follows are 13 T cell receptor beta chains derived from one specimen sequenced in a study of CD8 T cells in Susac syndrome. After extraction with the RNeasy kit, roughly 0.5 to 1 ug of the RNA was reverse transcribed using random hexamers. TCRdb used MiXCR to reprocess the immunoSEQ multiplex PCR reads, holding one entry per CDR3 protein. Of under 200,000 distinct CDR3 sequences listed, 90% to 97% are singletons. The sequencing sample was made of CD4+ T cells from PBMCs. These receptor sequences come from a human donor with Susac syndrome.

The chain recombines TRBV11-2 with TRBJ2-3; D tentatively reads TRBD1 or TRBD2 (5 bases each). Trimming removed 1 base from V and 4 bases from J, with 6 bases in between. Per the germline V gene, CDR1 is SGHAT and CDR2 is FQNNGV. The CDR3 length is 13 residues. The CDR3 is CASSLVGADTQYF. CDR3 DNA sequence: TGTGCCAGCAGCTTAGTGGGGGCAGATACGCAGTATTTT.

The CDR3, as DNA: TGTGCCAGCAGTCAAATTCCAGATACGCAGTATTTT. Translation gives CASSQIPDTQYF. V gene TRBV12-3 or TRBV12-4 combines with J gene TRBJ2-3; the D is unclear. The CDR3 extends over 12 amino acids. Trimming shortened V by 5 bases and J by 4 bases, and 7 bases separated the two germline ends.

The gene calls are TRBV20-1 and TRBJ2-5, with 12 positions matching TRBD2. Germline CDR1 reads DFQATT; CDR2 reads SNEGSKA (reference sequence). Unmatched junction bases numbered 8, after V lost 3 bases and J lost 6 bases. This CDR3 has 15 amino acids. DNA for the CDR3: TGCAGTGCTAGGGGTAGGACTAGCGGGGCCCAGACCCAGTACTTC. Translated, it gives CSARGRTSGAQTQYF.

The V and J genes are TRBV30 and TRBJ2-2; D is unclear. The CDR3 consists of 16 residues. Germline V CDR1 and CDR2: GTSNPN, SVGIG (reference sequence). V gave up 3 bases and J gave up 0 bases, with 14 bases separating them. The CDR3 DNA sequence: TGTGCCTGGAGAGCCCTTCCCTTCTCGAACACCGGGGAGCTGTTTTTT. Amino acids: CAWRALPFSNTGELFF.

This rearrangement joins TRBV29-1 to TRBJ1-3, with a possible D match to TRBD1 (6 bases). V was cut by 5 bases and J by 4 bases, with 9 bases left in between. Per germline, CDR1 SQVTM and CDR2 ANQGSEA. The CDR3 extends over 12 amino acids. CDR3 nucleotide sequence: TGCAGCGTTTGGACAGCAGGAAACACCATATATTTT. Protein: CSVWTAGNTIYF.

The table lists this clonotype with a count of one. The chain couples TRBV5-1 to TRBJ1-1; 8 bases agree with TRBD1. This CDR3 has 16 amino acids. The V segment lost 0 bases and the J segment 4 bases; nucleotides outside the gene matches: 8. The germline gives CDR1 SGHRS, CDR2 YFSETQ. CDR3 DNA sequence: TGCGCCAGCAGCTTGGCCGCGATGACAGGGGTCACTGAAGCTTTCTTT. Its protein is CASSLAAMTGVTEAFF. The full variable domain, its missing parts supplied by reference TRBV5-1 and TRBJ1-1, is KAGVTQTPRYLIKTRGQQVTLSCSPISGHRSVSWYQQTPGQGLQFLFEYFSETQRNKGNFPGRFSGRQFSNSRSEMNVSTLELGDSALYLCASSLAAMTGVTEAFFGQGTRLTVV.

V and J are TRBV6-1 and TRBJ1-1; TRBD1 aligns across 9 bases. Germline V gene sequence: CDR1 MNHNS, CDR2 SASEGT. J gave up 4 bases and V 6 bases, and 6 bases lay outside the gene matches. The CDR3 totals 14 residues. The CDR3 nucleotides read TGTGCCAGCAGGTGGGACAGGGAGGGCACTGAAGCTTTCTTT. Translating gives CASRWDREGTEAFF.

CDR3 amino acids: CASSSTPPSYEQYF. CDR3 bases: TGTGCCAGCAGTTCGACACCACCCTCCTACGAGCAGTACTTC. The V gene is TRBV25-1, the J gene TRBJ2-7; D gene unclear. Germline loops: CDR1 MGHDK, CDR2 SYGVNS. This CDR3 spans 14 amino acids. Trimming pared 5 bases from V and 0 bases from J, leaving 11 bases between.

The chain has TRBV3-1 and TRBJ2-7; D not resolved. Germline V CDR1 and CDR2: LGHDT, YNNKEL (reference sequence). The V and J ends lost 2 bases and 0 bases respectively, with 8 bases between them. The CDR3 consists of 14 residues. Here the CDR3 DNA reads TGTGCCAGCAGCCAATCCTATTCCTCCTACGAGCAGTACTTC. It specifies CASSQSYSSYEQYF.

The J gene is TRBJ2-7, the V gene TRBV3-1, with D perhaps matching TRBD2 (6 bases). The V end was cut by 11 bases, the J end by 0 bases, with 11 bases between. The V gene's germline CDR1 is LGHDT and CDR2 YNNKEL (reference sequence). The CDR3 is 12 amino acids. For the CDR3, the DNA is TGTGCCGTGGAGGGGAGCTCCTACGAGCAGTACTTC. Protein sequence: CAVEGSSYEQYF.

The CDR3 DNA is TGTGCCAGCAGCGGGCCAGGGGTCCTCGAAGCTTTCTTT. Protein: CASSGPGVLEAFF. The rearrangement uses TRBV9 and TRBJ1-1; D perhaps matches TRBD1 (6 bases). Trimming stripped 3 bases from V and 8 bases from J, with 14 bases between. Germline V gene sequence: CDR1 SGDLS, CDR2 YYNGEE. The CDR3 extends over 13 amino acids.

The chain couples TRBV3-1 to TRBJ1-6, with TRBD1 matching 9 bases. The CDR3 runs to 19 residues. CDR1 is LGHDT and CDR2 is YNNKEL in the germline V gene (reference sequence). The ends lost 3 bases at V and 7 bases at J; junction bases unmatched: 16. The CDR3 region is CASSQDPPGQGPTNSPLHF. CDR3 sequence (DNA): TGTGCCAGCAGCCAGGATCCCCCCGGACAGGGGCCGACAAATTCACCCCTCCACTTT. The entire variable domain, with the rest obtained from reference TRBV3-1 and TRBJ1-6, is as follows: DTAVSQTPKYLVTQMGNDKSIKCEQNLGHDTMYWYKQDSKKFLKIMFSYNNKELIINETVPNRFSPKSPDKAHLNLHINSLELGDSAVYFCASSQDPPGQGPTNSPLHFGNGTRLTVT.

The chain combines TRBV28 with TRBJ1-1; D is undetermined. Per the germline V gene, CDR1 is MDHEN and CDR2 is SYDVKM. Trimming removed 6 bases at V and 5 bases at J, with 10 bases between. The CDR3 length is 12 residues. CDR3 in DNA: TGTGCCAGCAGCCCAGCGTGGACTGAAGCTTTCTTT. Translation: CASSPAWTEAFF.